This T cell receptor beta chain was captured by sequencing in a study of CD8 T cells in Susac syndrome. The authors reverse transcribed about 0.5 to 1 ug RNA with random hexamers. The amplification used immunoSEQ multiplex PCR on TCR beta CDR3; it spanned 54 Vbeta and 13 Jbeta. TCRdb recomputed calls from the immunoSEQ multiplex PCR reads with MiXCR, one row per CDR3 protein. The data contain around 100,000 distinct CDR3 sequences, about 96% of them singletons. Trimming took 4 bases from V and 9 from J; bases not matched to a gene: 3. The CDR3 loop spans 12 amino acids. Germline V CDR1 and CDR2: SGDLS, YYNGEE.

This TCR was recovered from a human donor with Susac syndrome. Material: CD8+ T cells from PBMCs. The chain couples TRBV9 to TRBJ2-1; 8 bases are shared with TRBD2. The CDR3 DNA reads as TGTGCCAGCAGCCAGAGCGGGGGTGAGCAGTTCTTC. Encoded protein: CASSQSGGEQFF.